The 7 T cell receptor beta chains presented below share a single source sample, sequenced in a study of siplizumab effects on memory and regulatory T cells (dated by TCRdb to the late 2010s). The antigens for these receptors are not known. Cells in the mixed lymphocyte reaction were cultured together at 37 degrees C for about 6 days. The receptor library was made with the immunoSEQ multiplex PCR assay. This immuneACCESS table, as held by TCRdb, lists in-frame sequences with V and J called but not all clones. Of the missing ones, under half trace to an unresolved V gene in checked studies; the others have no known cause. Within this sample are roughly 7,100 clones, with roughly 38% of them counted one time only. The top ten constitute approximately 15% of the sample. The material sequenced was CFSE-low (dividing) CD8+ T cells sorted from an allogeneic mixed lymphocyte reaction. These receptors were collected from a human donor in good health; the cells came from an allogeneic mixed lymphocyte reaction.

V and J are TRBV6-5 and TRBJ2-1, with 7 bases aligning to TRBD2. CDR3 length: 15 residues. V was clipped by 5 bases and J by 4 bases; unmatched bases: 8. The germline V gene encodes CDR1 MNHEY and CDR2 SVGAGI. The CDR3 bases are TGTGCCAGCAGTGTTCGGGGGGACTCTTACAATGAGCAGTTCTTC. Translation gives CASSVRGDSYNEQFF.

This clone has a handful of counts. J is TRBJ2-5 and V is TRBV30; D not resolved. CDR3 size: 13 residues. CDR1 and CDR2 (germline): GTSNPN, SVGIG (reference sequence). Trimming shortened V by 1 base and J by 5 bases, and 11 bases separated the two germline ends. In DNA, the CDR3 is TGTGCCTGGAGTGCCGTGGTTTTGGAGACCCAGTACTTC. Its translation is CAWSAVVLETQYF. The whole variable domain, remainder taken from reference TRBV30 and TRBJ2-5, is SQTIHQWPATLVQPVGSPLSLECTVEGTSNPNLYWYRQAAGRGLQLLFYSVGIGQISSEVPQNLSASRPQDRQFILSSKKLLLSDSGFYLCAWSAVVLETQYFGPGTRLLVL.

This clone occurred a few times. This rearrangement joins TRBV29-1 to TRBJ1-1; D is unclear. This CDR3 contains 12 residues. Deletions cut 4 bases from V and 5 bases from J, with 11 bases between. CDR1 is SQVTM, CDR2 ANQGSEA, per germline. CDR3 in DNA: TGCAGCGTTGCCGCTATGGCTACTGAAGCTTTCTTT. Amino acids: CSVAAMATEAFF.

This clone was seen only once. The rearrangement joins TRBV28 to TRBJ2-7, with D unclear. Germline V gives CDR1 MDHEN, CDR2 SYDVKM. Trimming took 6 bases from V and 0 from J, leaving 15 bases between them. The CDR3 runs 15 residues. In nucleotides, the CDR3 is TGTGCCAGCAGACCTAGGTTGGACGGCTCCTACGAGCAGTACTTC. Translated, it gives CASRPRLDGSYEQYF.

This rearrangement joins TRBV19 to TRBJ2-1, with a possible D match to TRBD1 (5 bases). Germline-derived CDR1 and CDR2 are LNHDA and SQIVND (reference sequence). Deletions cut 8 bases from V and 6 bases from J, with 17 bases between. This CDR3 contains 14 residues. The CDR3 nucleotides are TGTGCCAGTGTACCCCAGGGTTCTAGCAATGAGCAGTTCTTC. Translated: CASVPQGSSNEQFF.

In this sample, this clone turned up a few times. The J gene is TRBJ2-1, the V gene TRBV19; D is possibly TRBD2 (5 bases). Germline V gene lookup returns CDR1 LNHDA and CDR2 SQIVND (reference sequence). V gave up 1 base and J gave up 9 bases, with 10 bases separating them. The CDR3 runs to 13 residues. The CDR3 sequence: CASSIVEGSEQFF. In DNA form, the CDR3 reads TGTGCCAGTAGTATAGTCGAAGGGAGTGAGCAGTTCTTC.

Sample share makes this clone medium-sized (0.01 to 0.1%). J is TRBJ1-3 and V is TRBV28; D may be TRBD1 (6 bases). The germline V gene encodes CDR1 MDHEN and CDR2 SYDVKM. The CDR3 runs to 13 residues. The V and J ends lost 5 bases and 4 bases respectively, with 9 bases between them. CDR3 nucleotide sequence: TGTGCCAGCAGTACAGGGTTCGGAAACACCATATATTTT. It yields the protein CASSTGFGNTIYF. Complete variable domain (other parts from reference TRBV28 and TRBJ1-3): DVKVTQSSRYLVKRTGEKVFLECVQDMDHENMFWYRQDPGLGLRLIYFSYDVKMKEKGDIPEGYSVSREKKERFSLILESASTNQTSMYLCASSTGFGNTIYFGEGSWLTVV.